Only a few counts were recorded for the clone carrying this T cell receptor beta chain. These data come from a study of T cell changes during pregnancy in multiple sclerosis. The data were produced by immunoSEQ multiplex PCR, yet TCRdb's version contains in-frame clones alone and is incomplete. In the table there are fewer than 100,000 clones, approximately 94% of which are singletons. The CDR3 runs 14 residues. V was clipped by 1 base and J by 7 bases, with 8 bases between them. Germline CDR1 reads SGHAT; CDR2 reads FQNNGV. The source was peripheral blood, collected after pregnancy. V usage is TRBV11-2 and J usage is TRBJ1-6; D unclear. This TCR was recovered from a female donor in good health, enrolled as a control in a pregnancy study. CDR3 protein: CASSLGSKNSPLHF. CDR3 DNA sequence: TGTGCCAGCAGCTTAGGGAGTAAGAATTCACCCCTCCACTTT. Full variable domain (remainder filled in from reference TRBV11-2 and TRBJ1-6): EAGVAQSPRYKIIEKRQSVAFWCNPISGHATLYWYQQILGQGPKLLIQFQNNGVVDDSQLPKDRFSAERLKGVDSTLKIQPAKLEDSAVYLCASSLGSKNSPLHFGNGTRLTVT.